A single T cell receptor (beta chain) is shown here with its context. Original processing notes: Reference gene primers were amplified, and this amplification served to estimate nucleated cell counts. Measured with immunoSEQ multiplex PCR; TCRdb has only the in-frame clones, and not every one. That table gives V, J and clone size, and the DNA gave D and trimming. The table includes around 160,000 clones, more than 75% detected once. The data stem from a study of blood T cell repertoires in COVID-19. V shed 1 base, J shed 5 bases, and the junction held 4 bases outside the gene matches. CDR3 length: 15 residues. Germline CDR1 and CDR2: SGHTA and FQGNSA.

The clonotype comes from a man between 60 and 70 years old with active or convalescent COVID-19. The material sequenced was peripheral blood. This chain joins TRBV7-2 and TRBJ2-1; 8 nucleotides align to TRBD2. This CDR3 is CASSLGGRLDNEQFF. For the CDR3, the DNA is TGTGCCAGCAGCTTAGGCGGGAGGTTAGACAATGAGCAGTTCTTC.